This T cell receptor (beta chain) was identified in a study of sequential checkpoint blockade in melanoma. Study-wide background: Each arm's sequence ended with maintenance nivolumab.

This CDR3 region has 14 residues. Trimming removed 1 base from V and 4 bases from J, with 10 bases in between. Germline values: CDR1 SEHNR, CDR2 FQNEAQ (reference sequence). The treatment is: randomized to nivolumab then ipilimumab (arm A) or the reverse (arm B). None of the patients previously received DNA-damaging chemotherapy. From thawed PBMCs, live CD3+CD8+ cells negative for CD19 and CD56 were sorted. Libraries were prepared by immunoSEQ multiplex PCR; TCRdb keeps only in-frame clonotypes and omits some of them. The table shows under 25,000 clones, with more than 70% occurring only once. This clone showed up just a few times.

V is TRBV7-9 and J is TRBJ1-2, with D uncertain. The TCR was taken from a human donor with melanoma. Sequencing was performed on CD8+ T cells sorted from blood (inferred from file names), taken from a patient given nivolumab and ipilimumab in sequence. CDR3 DNA sequence: TGTGCCAGCAGCTTAGTCAGCGCCGCCTATGGCTACACCTTC. It specifies CASSLVSAAYGYTF.